The 26 T cell receptor beta chains listed next were all sequenced from one sample in a study of Ad26.COV2.S vaccination and SARS-CoV-2 variants (TCRdb year 2021). The treatment or condition label of this sample denotes: some 19 received Ad26.COV2.S at low or high dose, single or two shots; roughly five received placebo; per-sample allocation not given. For vaccine and placebo recipients, repertoires were sequenced using samples collected on day 63 after the first injection. The library came from the immunoSEQ multiplex PCR assay. TCRdb limited this immuneACCESS table to in-frame rearrangements with V and J called. A share of clones is missing; checked studies link under half to unresolved V genes, and the rest is unexplained. The table for this sample lists 240,000 or so clones; approximately 87% of them were counted only once. Around 10% of the sample lies in the top ten. The sequenced sample was peripheral blood, obtained in a trial of Ad26.COV2.S vaccine versus placebo. Every receptor here comes from a person aged 18-65 years who received the Ad26.COV2.S COVID-19 vaccine or a placebo.

The rearrangement joins TRBV9 to TRBJ2-5; TRBD2 agrees at 13 bases. The junction had 11 bases not matched to a gene; V was cut back by 5 bases and J by 4 bases. Germline V gene sequence: CDR1 SGDLS, CDR2 YYNGEE. CDR3 length: 17 amino acids. The CDR3 reads CASSATSGGPQGETQYF. CDR3 coding DNA: TGTGCCAGCAGTGCGACTAGCGGGGGGCCACAGGGAGAGACCCAGTACTTC.

This chain connects TRBV19 to TRBJ1-4; D is unclear. The CDR3 runs 13 residues. Looked up from germline, CDR1 is LNHDA and CDR2 is SQIVND (reference sequence). Trimming pared 7 bases from V and 4 bases from J, leaving 10 bases between. For the CDR3, the DNA is TGTGCCAGTAAGAAACACAATAATGAAAAACTGTTTTTT. It is translated as CASKKHNNEKLFF.

The rearrangement links TRBV7-3 to TRBJ2-2; a weak D match, TRBD1 (6 bases). The CDR3 has 14 residues. Per the germline V gene, CDR1 is SGHTA and CDR2 is FQGTGA. Trimming removed 8 bases from V and 3 bases from J, with 13 bases in between. The CDR3 loop reads CASATGSDTGELFF. In nucleotides, the CDR3 is TGTGCCAGCGCAACAGGGTCCGACACCGGGGAGCTGTTTTTT.

J is TRBJ1-4 and V is TRBV29-1, with TRBD1 identical over 7 bases. This CDR3 is built from 13 residues. Germline V gene data show CDR1 as SQVTM and CDR2 as ANQGSEA. V trimming: 5 bases; J trimming: 7 bases; junction bases outside the gene matches: 7. CDR3 in DNA: TGCAGCGTTTTACAGGGGAGAGGTGAAAAACTGTTTTTT. It is translated as CSVLQGRGEKLFF.

The chain joins TRBV11-1 to TRBJ1-1; D is undetermined. V was clipped by 5 bases and J by 1 base, with 11 bases between them. The CDR3 extends over 14 amino acids. Per germline, CDR1 SGHAT and CDR2 FQDESV (reference sequence). This CDR3 reads CASSPHDGNTEAFF. The CDR3 bases are TGTGCCAGCAGCCCACATGACGGGAACACTGAAGCTTTCTTT.

This clone was seen only a few times. The chain couples TRBV9 to TRBJ2-7, with D uncertain. The CDR3 runs 15 residues. With 0 bases removed from V and 3 bases from J, the gap between germline ends came to 13 bases. Germline assignment: CDR1 SGDLS and CDR2 YYNGEE. Written as DNA, the CDR3 is TGTGCCAGCAGCGTAGTCGGCGATTCCGGCTACGAGCAGTACTTC. Translated: CASSVVGDSGYEQYF.

The V and J genes are TRBV6-2 or TRBV6-3 and TRBJ2-7; D might be TRBD2 (6 bases). Germline V CDR1 and CDR2: MNHEY, SVGEGT. Trimming removed 2 bases from V and 9 bases from J, with 17 bases in between. The length of the CDR3 is 14 residues. The CDR3 nucleotides read TGTGCCAGCAGTTACCCAGGGACTCCGTGGGGGCAGTACTTC. Protein sequence: CASSYPGTPWGQYF.

This clone was counted a few times. The rearrangement links TRBV4-3 to TRBJ1-2, with D perhaps matching TRBD1 (6 bases). CDR1 is LGHNA, CDR2 YSLEER, per germline. CDR3 length equals 14 residues. The V and J ends lost 0 bases and 9 bases respectively, with 14 bases between them. CDR3 sequence reads: CASSQEAAGVRYTF. In nucleotides, the CDR3 is TGCGCCAGCAGCCAAGAAGCCGCAGGGGTCCGCTACACCTTC.

The chain recombines TRBV6-2 or TRBV6-3 with TRBJ2-1; 9 bases are a match to TRBD2. The CDR3 runs 15 residues. The V gene end was trimmed by 2 bases and the J gene end by 5 bases; junction bases not matched to a gene: 4. Looked up from germline, CDR1 is MNHEY and CDR2 is SVGEGT. CDR3 amino acids: CASSYKRGDNNEQFF. CDR3 sequence (DNA): TGTGCCAGCAGTTACAAGCGGGGGGACAACAATGAGCAGTTCTTC.

The chain joins TRBV28 to TRBJ2-7, with 8 bases identical to TRBD2. V trimming: 4 bases; J trimming: 4 bases; junction bases outside the gene matches: 6. CDR1 is MDHEN, CDR2 SYDVKM, per germline. The CDR3 covers 14 residues. The CDR3 coding sequence is TGTGCCAGCAGTTCCGGGACTAGTCGGTACGAGCAGTACTTC. Amino acid sequence: CASSSGTSRYEQYF. The full variable domain, completed using reference TRBV28 and TRBJ2-7, is DVKVTQSSRYLVKRTGEKVFLECVQDMDHENMFWYRQDPGLGLRLIYFSYDVKMKEKGDIPEGYSVSREKKERFSLILESASTNQTSMYLCASSSGTSRYEQYFGPGTRLTVT.

The rearrangement links TRBV30 to TRBJ1-1; D gene ambiguous. The CDR3 has 11 amino acids. Deletions cut 5 bases from V and 1 base from J, with 5 bases between. Looked up from germline, CDR1 is GTSNPN and CDR2 is SVGIG (reference sequence). As DNA, the CDR3 is TGTGCCTGGGCAGAGAACACTGAAGCTTTCTTT. The encoded protein is CAWAENTEAFF.

V usage is TRBV18 and J usage is TRBJ2-7, with D unclear. V was shortened by 1 base and J by 0 bases, with 10 bases between the two germline ends. CDR3 size: 15 residues. CDR1 is KGHSH and CDR2 is LQKENI in the germline V gene. The CDR3 DNA is TGTGCCAGCTCACCACAGCCAGGTTTCTCCTACGAGCAGTACTTC. It specifies CASSPQPGFSYEQYF.

In its sample, this clone was seen once. The V gene is TRBV6-5, the J gene TRBJ2-7; 10 bases fit TRBD2. Germline CDR1 is MNHEY and CDR2 is SVGAGI. J was trimmed by 5 bases and V by 3 bases; bases with no gene match: 7. This CDR3 is 15 amino acids long. The CDR3 reads CASSYGASGGNEQYF. DNA of the CDR3: TGTGCCAGCAGTTATGGGGCTAGCGGGGGAAACGAGCAGTACTTC.

This clone has just one count. J is TRBJ2-1 and V is TRBV4-1, with D tentatively TRBD2 (6 bases). Deletions cut 4 bases from V and 8 bases from J, with 27 bases between. Germline V lookup: CDR1 MGHRA, CDR2 YSYEKL. CDR3 length: 18 residues. CDR3 sequence: CASSLTILTSPDRHEQFF. Here the CDR3 DNA reads TGCGCCAGCAGCCTCACCATCCTCACTAGCCCGGATAGGCATGAGCAGTTCTTC.

The V gene is TRBV7-3, the J gene TRBJ1-1; 7 positions match TRBD1. The V and J ends lost 3 bases and 5 bases, in that order; junction bases with no gene match: 6. This CDR3 region has 14 residues. Germline V gene lookup returns CDR1 SGHTA and CDR2 FQGTGA. DNA of the CDR3: TGTGCCAGCAGCTTGGAGGGGGCAGGGACTGAAGCTTTCTTT. Its protein product is CASSLEGAGTEAFF.

This clone was observed a few times. This CDR3 is also generated by other DNA sequences in the sample. This chain joins TRBV5-4 and TRBJ2-3; 7 bases map to TRBD2. CDR3 size: 15 residues. Per the germline V gene, CDR1 is SGHNT and CDR2 is YYREEE (reference sequence). V shed 0 bases, J shed 1 base, and the junction held 2 bases outside the gene matches. CDR3 DNA sequence: TGTGCCAGCAGCTTGGCGGGGGGAGGCACAGATACGCAGTATTTT. Its translation: CASSLAGGGTDTQYF. Full variable domain (remainder filled in from reference TRBV5-4 and TRBJ2-3): ETGVTQSPTHLIKTRGQQVTLRCSSQSGHNTVSWYQQALGQGPQFIFQYYREEENGRGNFPPRFSGLQFPNYSSELNVNALELDDSALYLCASSLAGGGTDTQYFGPGTRLTVL.

This chain joins TRBV5-6 and TRBJ2-1; tentative D call: TRBD2 (6 bases). V was cut by 1 base and J by 1 base, with 15 bases left in between. CDR1 and CDR2 from the germline V gene are SGHDT and YYEEEE. This CDR3 region has 17 residues. CDR3 bases: TGTGCCAGCAGCTTGTACGGGGAGGCATGGTCCTACAATGAGCAGTTCTTC. Its translation is CASSLYGEAWSYNEQFF. The entire variable domain, with the rest obtained from reference TRBV5-6 and TRBJ2-1, is as follows: DAGVTQSPTHLIKTRGQQVTLRCSPKSGHDTVSWYQQALGQGPQFIFQYYEEEERQRGNFPDRFSGHQFPNYSSELNVNALLLGDSALYLCASSLYGEAWSYNEQFFGPGTRLTVL.

The rearrangement joins TRBV4-1 to TRBJ2-7; D is unclear. The CDR3 runs 14 residues. The germline gives CDR1 MGHRA, CDR2 YSYEKL. Between the trimmed V and J ends, which lost 0 bases and 3 bases, there was a span of 9 bases. The CDR3 sequence: CASSQEKGGYEQYF. The CDR3 DNA follows: TGCGCCAGCAGCCAAGAGAAGGGCGGCTACGAGCAGTACTTC.

The CDR3 protein is CASSQDGGSGNTIYF. CDR3 DNA sequence: TGCGCCAGCAGCCAAGATGGGGGCTCTGGAAACACCATATATTTT. This chain connects TRBV4-3 to TRBJ1-3, with a possible D match to TRBD1 (5 bases). The germline V gene has CDR1 LGHNA and CDR2 YSLEER. Deletions cut 0 bases from V and 0 bases from J, with 6 bases between. The CDR3 loop spans 15 amino acids.

The J gene is TRBJ1-1, the V gene TRBV9; possibly TRBD1 for D (5 bases). Between the trimmed V and J ends, which lost 0 bases and 2 bases, there was a span of 11 bases. The CDR3 is 15 residues long. CDR1 SGDLS and CDR2 YYNGEE come from the germline V gene. The CDR3 DNA reads as TGTGCCAGCAGCGTAGAAGACAGAGCTAACACTGAAGCTTTCTTT. Its protein is CASSVEDRANTEAFF.

This clone appeared once. The chain couples TRBV5-4 to TRBJ2-7; 8 bases agree with TRBD2. The CDR3 is 16 amino acids. J lost 7 bases, V lost 0 bases, and 12 bases had no gene match. Per germline, CDR1 SGHNT and CDR2 YYREEE (reference sequence). CDR3 DNA sequence: TGTGCCAGCAGCTTGGACGGGGGGGGCCCCCCTAGGGAGCAGTACTTC. Amino acids: CASSLDGGGPPREQYF.

The genes are TRBV10-3 and TRBJ2-5; the D call may be TRBD1 or TRBD2 (5 bases each). The CDR3 has 15 amino acids. V was shortened by 3 bases and J by 4 bases, with 15 bases between the two germline ends. Germline-derived CDR1 and CDR2 are ENHRY and SYGVKD. Here the CDR3 DNA reads TGTGCCATCAGTGACCGGGGCTCGGTTGGAGAGACCCAGTACTTC. This translates into CAISDRGSVGETQYF.

The genes are TRBV5-1 and TRBJ2-7, with 8 bases aligning to TRBD1. Germline CDR1 SGHRS, CDR2 YFSETQ. With V trimmed by 4 bases and J by 7 bases, 7 bases remained unmatched. The CDR3 sequence is 13 residues long. As DNA, the CDR3 is TGCGCCAGCAGCCTGGACAGGGCGTTAGAGCAGTACTTC. Translated, it gives CASSLDRALEQYF.

This clone was observed a few times. V gene TRBV7-9 combines with J gene TRBJ1-5, with a weak D call TRBD1 (5 bases). CDR1 is SEHNR, CDR2 FQNEAQ, per germline (reference sequence). Trimming stripped 1 base from V and 1 base from J, with 5 bases between. The CDR3 length is 14 residues. The CDR3 DNA follows: TGTGCCAGCAGCTTAGAGGGGAGCAATCAGCCCCAGCATTTT. Amino acids: CASSLEGSNQPQHF.

The V gene is TRBV4-2, the J gene TRBJ2-5, with D maybe TRBD2 (5 bases). The CDR3 totals 16 residues. Trimming removed 1 base from V and 2 bases from J, with 14 bases in between. Germline V gene data show CDR1 as LGHNA and CDR2 as YNFKEQ. CDR3 sequence (DNA): TGTGCCAGCAGCCAAGGAGGAGGAGTCAGACAAGAGACCCAGTACTTC. Encoded protein: CASSQGGGVRQETQYF.

This clone occurred a few times. This chain links TRBV4-1 with TRBJ2-1, with D perhaps matching TRBD1 (5 bases). From germline, CDR1 is MGHRA and CDR2 YSYEKL. Trimming took off 4 bases at V and 0 bases at J, with 13 bases between the two ends. The CDR3 has 16 residues. The CDR3 DNA reads TGCGCCAGCAGCCCTCTGGACATTGTCTCCTACAATGAGCAGTTCTTC. It yields the protein CASSPLDIVSYNEQFF.